A single sample gave rise to the 5 T cell receptor beta chains below, sequenced in a study of T cells in localized non-small cell lung cancer (dated by TCRdb to the early 2020s). The receptor library was made with the immunoSEQ multiplex PCR assay. TCRdb took this table from immuneACCESS and kept in-frame rearrangements with V and J called. Such tables lack part of the clones; where checked against another copy, unresolved V genes explain under half of the gap, and the rest is unexplained. For this sample there are 20,000 to 25,000 clones; about 89% appear just once. The ten largest account for about a fifth of the sample. Specimen: peripheral blood, collected before any cancer treatment. Receptor source: a man aged 35 to 70 with stage I squamous cell lung carcinoma.

The chain couples TRBV19 to TRBJ2-6; D not certain. The CDR3 is made up of 15 amino acids. V lost 5 bases and J 0 bases, leaving 8 bases between the germline ends. Germline V gene lookup returns CDR1 LNHDA and CDR2 SQIVND (reference sequence). The CDR3 region is CASSPQSSGANVLTF. The DNA for the CDR3 is TGTGCCAGTAGTCCTCAGAGCTCTGGGGCCAACGTCCTGACTTTC.

This clone showed up just a few times. This chain connects TRBV6-5 to TRBJ1-2, with 7 bases fitting TRBD1. The CDR3 contains 13 residues. Germline V gene lookup returns CDR1 MNHEY and CDR2 SVGAGI. Trimming cost V 8 bases and J 8 bases; bases outside gene matches: 11. The DNA for the CDR3 is TGTGCCAGCCGCCGGGACAGCTCTAAAGGCTACACCTTC. The encoded protein is CASRRDSSKGYTF.

The chain joins TRBV11-2 to TRBJ2-7; 8 positions match TRBD1. Losses at the gene ends were 3 bases for V and 5 bases for J; bases not matched to a gene: 9. Germline CDR1 and CDR2: SGHAT and FQNNGV. This CDR3 region has 15 residues. Here the CDR3 DNA reads TGTGCCAGCAGCTTCCAGGGGGCGGAGGTCGACGAGCAGTACTTC. Protein: CASSFQGAEVDEQYF.

The chain recombines TRBV28 with TRBJ1-2; weak D call: TRBD1 (5 bases). V was clipped by 8 bases and J by 3 bases, with 13 bases between them. The CDR3 is 13 residues long. Germline V CDR1 and CDR2: MDHEN, SYDVKM. The CDR3 coding sequence is TGTGCCAGCGGCCTACCAGGGTACTATGGCTACACCTTC. Translation gives CASGLPGYYGYTF.

V usage is TRBV12-5 and J usage is TRBJ2-2; 9 nucleotides match TRBD1. CDR3 length: 16 residues. Germline CDR1 LGHNT, CDR2 FRNRAP. V shed 2 bases, J shed 7 bases, and the junction held 8 bases outside the gene matches. The CDR3 is CASGLSGTGRFGELFF. The CDR3 region has the DNA TGTGCTAGTGGTTTGTCCGGGACAGGGAGGTTCGGGGAGCTGTTTTTT.